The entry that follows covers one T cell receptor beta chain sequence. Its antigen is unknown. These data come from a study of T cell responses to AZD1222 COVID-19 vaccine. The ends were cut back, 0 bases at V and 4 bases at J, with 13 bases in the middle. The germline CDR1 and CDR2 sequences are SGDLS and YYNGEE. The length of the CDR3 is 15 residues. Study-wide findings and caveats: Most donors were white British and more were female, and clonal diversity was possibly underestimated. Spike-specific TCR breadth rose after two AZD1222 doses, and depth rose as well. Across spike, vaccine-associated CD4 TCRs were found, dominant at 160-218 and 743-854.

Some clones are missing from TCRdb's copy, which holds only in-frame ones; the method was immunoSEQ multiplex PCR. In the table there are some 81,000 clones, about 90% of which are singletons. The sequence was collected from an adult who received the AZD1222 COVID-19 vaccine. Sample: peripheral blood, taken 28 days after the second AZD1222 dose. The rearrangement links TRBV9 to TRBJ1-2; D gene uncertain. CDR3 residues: CASSVASGLSYGYTF. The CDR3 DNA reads TGTGCCAGCAGCGTAGCGTCCGGGTTGTCCTATGGCTACACCTTC.